The clone carrying this T cell receptor (beta chain) showed up just a few times. The CDR3 consists of 15 residues. Deletions cut 2 bases from V and 9 bases from J, with 17 bases between. Per the germline V gene, CDR1 is SGHTA and CDR2 is FQGNSA. TCRdb independently ran MiXCR on the 5' RACE reads; one entry per CDR3 protein. The sample carries 20,000 to 25,000 distinct CDR3 sequences, roughly 4.5% recorded once. These data belong to a study of early T cells in non-severe SARS-CoV-2 infection. Input material: whole blood. This TCR was sampled from an adult who was a healthcare worker with PCR-confirmed SARS-CoV-2 infection or an uninfected control (not recorded which). The genes are TRBV7-2 and TRBJ2-4; no clear D. The CDR3 loop is CASSLSRLGLTIQYF. In DNA form, the CDR3 reads TGTGCCAGCAGCTTAAGTCGACTGGGCCTAACCATTCAGTACTTC.